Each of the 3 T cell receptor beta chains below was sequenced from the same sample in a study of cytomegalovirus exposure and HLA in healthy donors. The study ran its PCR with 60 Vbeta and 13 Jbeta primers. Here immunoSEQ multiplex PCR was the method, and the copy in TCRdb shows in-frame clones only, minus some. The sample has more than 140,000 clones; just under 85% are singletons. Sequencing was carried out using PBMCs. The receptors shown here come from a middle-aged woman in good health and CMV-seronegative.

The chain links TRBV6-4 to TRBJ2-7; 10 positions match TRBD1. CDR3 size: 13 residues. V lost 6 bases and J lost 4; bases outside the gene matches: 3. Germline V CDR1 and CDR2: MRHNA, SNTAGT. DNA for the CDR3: TGTGCCAGCAGAAGGGACAGGGGTTACGAGCAGTACTTC. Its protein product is CASRRDRGYEQYF.

CDR3 residues: CASSPTGSVTEAFF. In DNA form, the CDR3 reads TGTGCCAGTAGTCCGACAGGGTCGGTCACTGAAGCTTTCTTT. This chain joins TRBV19 and TRBJ1-1, with TRBD1 identical over 7 bases. This CDR3 has 14 residues. Trimming took 5 bases from V and 4 from J; bases not matched to a gene: 7. From germline, CDR1 is LNHDA and CDR2 SQIVND (reference sequence).

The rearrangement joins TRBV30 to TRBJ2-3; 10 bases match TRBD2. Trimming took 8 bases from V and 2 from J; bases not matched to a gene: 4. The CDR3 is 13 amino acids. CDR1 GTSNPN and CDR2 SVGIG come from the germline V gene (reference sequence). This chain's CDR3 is CAHLAGVTDTQYF. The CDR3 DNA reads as TGTGCCCACCTAGCGGGAGTCACAGATACGCAGTATTTT.